This TCR beta chain was observed in a study of blood T cell repertoires in COVID-19. In the authors' workflow: Amplification from reference gene primers served as the basis for estimated nucleated cell counts. Generated by immunoSEQ multiplex PCR, the TCRdb table keeps only in-frame clones and is missing some. The V and J calls and clone size are taken from that table; D and trimming were inferred from the DNA. Of roughly 78,000 clones listed, approximately 86% are singletons. CDR1 is KGHSH, CDR2 LQKENI, per germline. The V segment lost 3 bases and the J segment 6 bases; nucleotides outside the gene matches: 11. CDR3 size: 15 residues.

The sequenced material came from peripheral blood. This sequence was found in a woman aged 55-70 years with acute or convalescent COVID-19. The chain uses TRBV18 and TRBJ2-7; 7 bases line up with TRBD1. This chain's CDR3 is CASSPGGQGVAEQYF. The CDR3 bases are TGTGCCAGCTCACCGGGCGGGCAGGGGGTTGCCGAGCAGTACTTC.